These 5 T cell receptor beta chains were sequenced from one sample in a study of T cells in Graves' hyperthyroidism and ophthalmopathy. What was amplified from RNA transcripts were TCR beta CDR3 regions. HTBI primers were used for first-round RT-PCR of the TCR CDR3. TCRdb independently ran MiXCR on the multiplex PCR reads; one entry per CDR3 protein. The table shows about 400,000 distinct CDR3 sequences, with roughly 13% occurring only once. The sequenced sample was blood. Source of these receptors: a woman under 30 with Graves' hyperthyroidism.

This clonotype was observed many times. The genes are TRBV30 and TRBJ1-6; D not resolved. Germline V lookup: CDR1 GTSNPN, CDR2 SVGIG (reference sequence). CDR3 size: 13 residues. The V and J ends lost 1 base and 8 bases respectively, with 9 bases between them. CDR3 coding DNA: TGTGCCTGGAGTGCCCAGAGCGATTCACCCCTCCACTTT. It is translated as CAWSAQSDSPLHF.

This clonotype was recorded many times. The chain uses TRBV27 and TRBJ2-5; D not certain. The germline V gene encodes CDR1 MNHEY and CDR2 SMNVEV (reference sequence). This CDR3 is 16 amino acids long. The V gene lost 0 bases and the J gene lost 0 bases, with 11 bases spanning the gap. The DNA of the CDR3 is TGTGCCAGCAGTTTATCGCAAACACACTACCAAGAGACCCAGTACTTC. Its translation is CASSLSQTHYQETQYF.

In this sample, this clonotype turned up many times. This sequence joins TRBV7-8 and TRBJ2-1; 7 bases line up with TRBD2. The germline V gene has CDR1 SGHVS and CDR2 FQNEAQ. This CDR3 is 15 amino acids long. J lost 9 bases, V lost 0 bases, and 8 bases had no gene match. CDR3 nucleotide sequence: TGTGCCAGCAGCTTAGCGGGAGGGCCCTTTGGTGAGCAGTTCTTC. Residues: CASSLAGGPFGEQFF.

The chain recombines TRBV6-1 with TRBJ1-2; 7 bases are a match to TRBD1. This CDR3 contains 15 residues. Germline V lookup: CDR1 MNHNS, CDR2 SASEGT. Trimming at V came to 8 bases and at J to 3 bases, leaving 12 bases not matched to a gene. The DNA for the CDR3 is TGTGCCAGCTCCAGTTCACAGGGGACATACTATGGCTACACCTTC. Its translation is CASSSSQGTYYGYTF.

The V call is TRBV27, the J call TRBJ2-2; D ambiguous. V lost 6 bases and J 0 bases, leaving 8 bases between the germline ends. The V gene's germline CDR1 is MNHEY and CDR2 SMNVEV (reference sequence). The CDR3 loop spans 14 amino acids. As DNA, the CDR3 is TGTGCCAGCAGGATCATAGCGAACACCGGGGAGCTGTTTTTT. Amino acids: CASRIIANTGELFF.